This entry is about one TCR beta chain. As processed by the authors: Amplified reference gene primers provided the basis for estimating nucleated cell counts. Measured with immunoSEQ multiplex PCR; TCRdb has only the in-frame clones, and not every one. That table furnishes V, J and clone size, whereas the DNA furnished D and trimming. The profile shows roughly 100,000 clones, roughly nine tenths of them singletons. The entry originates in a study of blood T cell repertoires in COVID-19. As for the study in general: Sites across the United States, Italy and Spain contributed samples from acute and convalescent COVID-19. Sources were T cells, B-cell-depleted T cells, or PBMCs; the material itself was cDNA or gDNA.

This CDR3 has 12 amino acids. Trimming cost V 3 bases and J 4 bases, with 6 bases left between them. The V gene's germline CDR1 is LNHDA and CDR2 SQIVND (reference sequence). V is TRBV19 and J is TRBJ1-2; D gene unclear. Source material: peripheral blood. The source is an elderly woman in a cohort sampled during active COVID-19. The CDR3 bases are TGTGCCAGTAGTATGTCCTTCTATGGCTACACCTTC. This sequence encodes CASSMSFYGYTF. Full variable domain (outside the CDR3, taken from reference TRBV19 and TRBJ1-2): DGGITQSPKYLFRKEGQNVTLSCEQNLNHDAMYWYRQDPGQGLRLIYYSQIVNDFQKGDIAEGYSVSREKKESFPLTVTSAQKNPTAFYLCASSMSFYGYTFGSGTRLTVV.